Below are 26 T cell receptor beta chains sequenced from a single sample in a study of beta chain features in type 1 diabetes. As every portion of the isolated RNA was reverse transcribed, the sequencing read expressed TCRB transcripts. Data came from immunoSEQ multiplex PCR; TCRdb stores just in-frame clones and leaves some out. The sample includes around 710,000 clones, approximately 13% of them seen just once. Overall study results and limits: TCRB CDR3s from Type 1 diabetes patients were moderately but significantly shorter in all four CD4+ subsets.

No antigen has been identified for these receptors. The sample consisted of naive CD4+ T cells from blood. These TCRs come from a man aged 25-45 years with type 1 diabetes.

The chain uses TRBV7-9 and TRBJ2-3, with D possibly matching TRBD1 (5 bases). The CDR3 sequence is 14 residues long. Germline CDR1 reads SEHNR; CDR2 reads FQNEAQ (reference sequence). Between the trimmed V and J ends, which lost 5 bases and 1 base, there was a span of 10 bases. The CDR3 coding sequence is TGTGCCAGCAGCCCTCAGACAGGCACAGATACGCAGTATTTT. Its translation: CASSPQTGTDTQYF.

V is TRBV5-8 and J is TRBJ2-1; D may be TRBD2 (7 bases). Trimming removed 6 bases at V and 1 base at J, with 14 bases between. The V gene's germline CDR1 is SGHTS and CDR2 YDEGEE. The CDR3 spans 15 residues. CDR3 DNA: TGTGCCAGCACCCGAAGGGGGGGGTCCTACAATGAGCAGTTCTTC. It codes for CASTRRGGSYNEQFF.

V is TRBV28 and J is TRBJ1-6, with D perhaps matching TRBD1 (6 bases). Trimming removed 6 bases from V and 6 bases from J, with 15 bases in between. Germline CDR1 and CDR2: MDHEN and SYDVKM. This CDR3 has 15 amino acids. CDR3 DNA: TGTGCCAGCAGCTTTGACAGGTTACGTAATTCACCCCTCCACTTT. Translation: CASSFDRLRNSPLHF.

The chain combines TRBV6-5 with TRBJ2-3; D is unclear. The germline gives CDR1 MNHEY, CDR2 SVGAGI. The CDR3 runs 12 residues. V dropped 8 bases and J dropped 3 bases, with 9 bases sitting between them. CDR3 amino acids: CASGRSTDTQYF. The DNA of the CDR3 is TGTGCCAGCGGCAGGTCTACAGATACGCAGTATTTT.

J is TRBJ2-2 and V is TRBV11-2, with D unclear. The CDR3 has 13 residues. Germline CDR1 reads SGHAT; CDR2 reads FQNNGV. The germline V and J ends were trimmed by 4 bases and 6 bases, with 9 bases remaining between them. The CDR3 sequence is CASSSPRSGELFF. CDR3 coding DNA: TGTGCCAGCAGCTCCCCTCGCTCCGGGGAGCTGTTTTTT.

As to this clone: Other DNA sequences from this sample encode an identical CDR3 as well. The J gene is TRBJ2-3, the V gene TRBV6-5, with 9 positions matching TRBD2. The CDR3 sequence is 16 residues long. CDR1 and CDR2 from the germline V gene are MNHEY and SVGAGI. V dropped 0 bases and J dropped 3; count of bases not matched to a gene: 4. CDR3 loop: CASSYSRLAGTDTQYF. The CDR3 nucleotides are TGTGCCAGCAGTTACTCAAGGCTAGCGGGGACAGATACGCAGTATTTT.

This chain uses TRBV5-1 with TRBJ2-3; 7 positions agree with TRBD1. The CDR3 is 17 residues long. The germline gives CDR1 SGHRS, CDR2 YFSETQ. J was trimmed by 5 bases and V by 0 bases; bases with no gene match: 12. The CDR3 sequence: CASSLAQIGQAGDTQYF. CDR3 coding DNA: TGCGCCAGCAGCTTGGCCCAGATAGGACAGGCGGGAGATACGCAGTATTTT.

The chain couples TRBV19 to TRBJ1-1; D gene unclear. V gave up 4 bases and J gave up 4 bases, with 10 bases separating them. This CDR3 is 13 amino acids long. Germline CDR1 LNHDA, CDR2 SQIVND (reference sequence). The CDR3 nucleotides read TGTGCCAGTAGTACGGGGATGGGCACTGAAGCTTTCTTT. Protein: CASSTGMGTEAFF.

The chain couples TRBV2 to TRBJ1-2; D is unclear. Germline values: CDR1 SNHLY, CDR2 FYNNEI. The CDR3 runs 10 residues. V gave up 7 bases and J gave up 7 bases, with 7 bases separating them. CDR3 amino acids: CASKIGGYTF. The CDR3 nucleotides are TGTGCCAGCAAGATTGGTGGCTACACCTTC.

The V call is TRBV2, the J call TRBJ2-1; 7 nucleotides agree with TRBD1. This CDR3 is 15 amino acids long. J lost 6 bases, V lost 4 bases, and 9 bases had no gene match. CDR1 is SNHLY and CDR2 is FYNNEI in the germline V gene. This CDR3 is CASSVQGPRINEQFF. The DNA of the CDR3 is TGTGCCAGCAGTGTACAGGGGCCTAGAATCAATGAGCAGTTCTTC.

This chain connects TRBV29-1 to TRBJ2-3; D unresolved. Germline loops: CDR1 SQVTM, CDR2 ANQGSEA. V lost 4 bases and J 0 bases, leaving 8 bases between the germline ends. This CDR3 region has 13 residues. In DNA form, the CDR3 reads TGCAGCGTTGTGCTCGAAAGCACAGATACGCAGTATTTT. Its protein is CSVVLESTDTQYF.

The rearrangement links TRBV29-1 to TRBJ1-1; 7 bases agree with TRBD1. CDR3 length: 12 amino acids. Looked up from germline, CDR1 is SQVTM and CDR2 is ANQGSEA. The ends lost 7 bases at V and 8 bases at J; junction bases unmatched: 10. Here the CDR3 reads CSARGSVEEAFF. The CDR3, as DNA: TGCAGCGCCAGGGGGTCTGTCGAGGAAGCTTTCTTT.

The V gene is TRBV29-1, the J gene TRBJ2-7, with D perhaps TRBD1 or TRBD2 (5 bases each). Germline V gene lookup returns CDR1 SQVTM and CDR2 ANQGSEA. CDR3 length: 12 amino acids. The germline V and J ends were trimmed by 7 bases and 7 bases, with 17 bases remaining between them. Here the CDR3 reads CSARDHWGEQYF. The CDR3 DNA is TGCAGCGCCAGGGACCATTGGGGTGAGCAGTACTTC.

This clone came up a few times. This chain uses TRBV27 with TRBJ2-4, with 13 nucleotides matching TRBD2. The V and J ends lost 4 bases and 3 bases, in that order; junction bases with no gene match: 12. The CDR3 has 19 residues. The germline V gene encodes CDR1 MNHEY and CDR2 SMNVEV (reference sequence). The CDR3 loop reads CASSSLAGTSGAYKNIQYF. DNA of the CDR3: TGTGCCAGCAGTTCCCTCGCCGGGACTAGCGGGGCCTACAAAAACATTCAGTACTTC.

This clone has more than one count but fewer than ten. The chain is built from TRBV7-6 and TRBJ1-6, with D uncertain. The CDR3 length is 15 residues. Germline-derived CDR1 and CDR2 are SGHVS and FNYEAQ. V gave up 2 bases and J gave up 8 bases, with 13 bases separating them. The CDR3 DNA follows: TGTGCCAGCAGCTTAATTAACAGCCGAGATTCACCCCTCCACTTT. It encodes CASSLINSRDSPLHF.

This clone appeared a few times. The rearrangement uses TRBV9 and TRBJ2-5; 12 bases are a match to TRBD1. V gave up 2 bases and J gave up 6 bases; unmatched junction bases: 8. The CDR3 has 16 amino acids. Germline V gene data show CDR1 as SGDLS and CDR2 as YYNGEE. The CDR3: CASSVDPGQGAKTQYF. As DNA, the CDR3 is TGTGCCAGCAGCGTTGATCCGGGACAGGGGGCGAAGACCCAGTACTTC.

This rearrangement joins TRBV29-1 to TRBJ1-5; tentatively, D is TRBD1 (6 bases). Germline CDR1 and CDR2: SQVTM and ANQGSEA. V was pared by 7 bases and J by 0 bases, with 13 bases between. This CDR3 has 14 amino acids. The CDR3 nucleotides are TGCAGCGCCTCGACAGGTTATAGCAATCAGCCCCAGCATTTT. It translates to CSASTGYSNQPQHF.

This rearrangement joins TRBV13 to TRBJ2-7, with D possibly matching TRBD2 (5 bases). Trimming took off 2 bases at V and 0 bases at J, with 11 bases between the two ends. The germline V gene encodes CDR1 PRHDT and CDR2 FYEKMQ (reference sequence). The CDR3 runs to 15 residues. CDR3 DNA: TGTGCCAGCAGCTTAAGGCGGGTTAACTCCTACGAGCAGTACTTC. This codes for CASSLRRVNSYEQYF. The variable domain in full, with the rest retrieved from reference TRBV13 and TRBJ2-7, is AAGVIQSPRHLIKEKRETATLKCYPIPRHDTVYWYQQGPGQDPQFLISFYEKMQSDKGSIPDRFSAQQFSDYHSELNMSSLELGDSALYFCASSLRRVNSYEQYFGPGTRLTVT.

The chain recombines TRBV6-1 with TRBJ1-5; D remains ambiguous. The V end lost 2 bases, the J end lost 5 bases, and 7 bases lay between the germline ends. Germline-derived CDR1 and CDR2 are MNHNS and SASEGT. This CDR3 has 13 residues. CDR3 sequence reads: CASSETRDQPQHF. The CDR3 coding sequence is TGTGCCAGCAGTGAAACGAGGGATCAGCCCCAGCATTTT.

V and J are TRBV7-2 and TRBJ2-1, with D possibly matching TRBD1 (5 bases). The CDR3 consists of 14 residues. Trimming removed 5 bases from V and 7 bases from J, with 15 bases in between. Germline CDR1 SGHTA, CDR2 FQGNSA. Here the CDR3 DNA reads TGTGCCAGCAGCCCCCGCGCAGGGCGGAATGAGCAGTTCTTC. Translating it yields CASSPRAGRNEQFF.

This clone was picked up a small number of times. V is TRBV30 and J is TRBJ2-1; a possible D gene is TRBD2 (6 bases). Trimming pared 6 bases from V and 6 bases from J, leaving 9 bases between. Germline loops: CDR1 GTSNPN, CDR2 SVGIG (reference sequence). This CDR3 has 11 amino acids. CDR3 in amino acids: CACGGSNEQFF. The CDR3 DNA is TGTGCCTGCGGGGGAAGCAATGAGCAGTTCTTC.

The CDR3 here is CASSPGIDSPLHF. The CDR3 DNA reads as TGTGCCAGCAGCCCAGGAATTGATTCACCCCTCCACTTT. This chain connects TRBV7-2 to TRBJ1-6; D not certain. V was clipped by 5 bases and J by 8 bases, with 10 bases between them. This CDR3 has 13 residues. Germline V gene lookup returns CDR1 SGHTA and CDR2 FQGNSA.

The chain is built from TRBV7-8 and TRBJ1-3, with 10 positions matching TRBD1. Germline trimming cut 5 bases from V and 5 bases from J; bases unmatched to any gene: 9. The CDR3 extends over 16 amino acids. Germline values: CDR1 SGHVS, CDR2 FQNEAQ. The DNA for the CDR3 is TGTGCCAGCAGCCCGTTGGACAGGGGGATGAGAAACACCATATATTTT. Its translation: CASSPLDRGMRNTIYF. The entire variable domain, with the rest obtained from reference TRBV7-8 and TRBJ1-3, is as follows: GAGVSQSPRYKVAKRGQDVALRCDPISGHVSLFWYQQALGQGPEFLTYFQNEAQLDKSGLPSDRFFAERPEGSVSTLKIQRTQQEDSAVYLCASSPLDRGMRNTIYFGEGSWLTVV.

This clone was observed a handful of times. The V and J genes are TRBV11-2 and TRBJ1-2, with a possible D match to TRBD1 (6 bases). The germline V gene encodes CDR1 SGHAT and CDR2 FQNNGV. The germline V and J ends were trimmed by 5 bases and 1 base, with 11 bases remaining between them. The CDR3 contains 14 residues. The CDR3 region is CASSQDRFNYGYTF. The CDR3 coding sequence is TGTGCCAGCAGCCAGGACAGATTTAACTATGGCTACACCTTC.

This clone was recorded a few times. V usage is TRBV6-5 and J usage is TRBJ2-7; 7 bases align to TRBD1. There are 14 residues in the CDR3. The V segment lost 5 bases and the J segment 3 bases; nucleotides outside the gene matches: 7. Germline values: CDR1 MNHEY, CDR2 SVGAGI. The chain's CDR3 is CASSVRDRDYEQYF. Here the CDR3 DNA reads TGTGCCAGCAGTGTCCGGGACAGAGACTACGAGCAGTACTTC.

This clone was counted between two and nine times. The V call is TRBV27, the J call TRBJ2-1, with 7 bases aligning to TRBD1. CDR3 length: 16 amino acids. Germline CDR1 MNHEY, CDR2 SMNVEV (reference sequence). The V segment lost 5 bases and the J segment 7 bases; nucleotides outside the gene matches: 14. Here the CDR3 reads CASSGFWTGPTNEQFF. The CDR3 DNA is TGTGCCAGCAGTGGATTTTGGACAGGACCCACAAATGAGCAGTTCTTC.